Sequencing of this TCR beta chain was carried out in a study of PD-1 blockade in classical Hodgkin lymphoma (dated by TCRdb to 2020 to 2022). General notes on the study: To define a peripheral blood immune signature of response to PD-1 blockade in classical Hodgkin lymphoma, the study combined TCR beta sequencing with CyTOF.

The time point label, as the study defines it: newly diagnosed, previously untreated cHL patient sample. As a comparison group for the relapsed/refractory trial patients, PBMCs from patients with newly diagnosed, previously untreated classical Hodgkin lymphoma were sequenced. Peripheral blood was collected in 8 mL Vacutainer Cell Preparation Tubes, from which PBMCs were isolated by centrifugation and then cryopreserved. Genomic DNA was isolated using the Qiagen DNeasy kit from unsorted PBMCs as well as from negatively selected CD4+ and CD8+ fractions. Using primers that anneal to V and J segments, immunoSEQ multiplex PCR amplified the TCR beta CDR3 regions. Amplification bias was minimized using a synthetic immune receptor repertoire, and residual bias was removed computationally after sequencing. The original methods were these. Custom Python scripts were used to quantify repertoire diversity as the Shannon entropy index. The unsorted, CD4+ and CD8+ repertoires were each analyzed separately, with the exception of combined analyses, where CD4+ and CD8+ sequences were merged in silico. As stored in TCRdb, this immuneACCESS dataset retains in-frame rearrangements with V and J assigned. A fraction of the clones does not appear; measured against another copy, unresolved V genes explain less than half of the discrepancy, and the remainder lacks a known reason. V, J and clone size are those of that table, while D and trimming were read from the DNA. Here the sample has roughly 68,000 clones; 85% to 95% occur a single time. Around 2.5% of the sample rests with the top ten.

Results the study describes overall, beyond this receptor: The study covered only a single clinical trial cohort, and the causes of the repertoire differences, possibly disease activity or prior therapy, were still not defined. Baseline TCR diversity was reported as lower in newly diagnosed patients than in healthy donors, and lower still in relapsed/refractory patients.

Concerning this clone itself: What this receptor recognizes is not known. The input lacks base qualities; no much larger clone sits a single base away.

The germline V gene gives CDR1 as SGHTA and CDR2 as FQGNSA. The CDR3, cysteine through phenylalanine, is 17 amino acids long. The read is trimmed to its CDR3 DNA, 51 bases read in frame from base 1. Here V drops 5 bases and J drops 4 bases, and the junction holds 16 bases not matched to any gene. This sequence was found in a human donor with classical Hodgkin lymphoma. The sample taken for sequencing was peripheral blood mononuclear cells (PBMCs). This sequence uses TRBV7-2 and TRBJ1-2, and TRBD1 aligns with 7 junction nucleotides. The nucleotide sequence reads TGTGCCAGCAGCCTCGGGGGGGCGCAGGGGGATCTCTATGGCTACACCTTC. It is translated as CASSLGGAQGDLYGYTF.